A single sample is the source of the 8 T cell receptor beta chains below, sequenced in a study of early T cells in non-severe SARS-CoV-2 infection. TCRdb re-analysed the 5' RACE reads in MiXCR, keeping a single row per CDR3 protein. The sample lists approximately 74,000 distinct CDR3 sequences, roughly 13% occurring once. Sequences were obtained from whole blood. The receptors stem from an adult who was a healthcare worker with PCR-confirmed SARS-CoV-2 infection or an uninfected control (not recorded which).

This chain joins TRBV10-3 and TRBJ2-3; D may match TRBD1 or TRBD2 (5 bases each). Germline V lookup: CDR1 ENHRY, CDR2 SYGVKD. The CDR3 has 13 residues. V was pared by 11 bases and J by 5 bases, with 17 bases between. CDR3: CAGGPGTGDTQYF. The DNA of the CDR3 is TGTGCCGGTGGACCGGGAACAGGAGATACGCAGTATTTT.

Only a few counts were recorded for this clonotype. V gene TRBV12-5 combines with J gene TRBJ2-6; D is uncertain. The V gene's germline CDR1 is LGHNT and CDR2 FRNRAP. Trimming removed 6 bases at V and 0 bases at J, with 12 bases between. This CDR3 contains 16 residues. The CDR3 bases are TGTGCTAGTGGCCCTGGCTCCCACTCTGGGGCCAACGTCCTGACTTTC. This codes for CASGPGSHSGANVLTF.

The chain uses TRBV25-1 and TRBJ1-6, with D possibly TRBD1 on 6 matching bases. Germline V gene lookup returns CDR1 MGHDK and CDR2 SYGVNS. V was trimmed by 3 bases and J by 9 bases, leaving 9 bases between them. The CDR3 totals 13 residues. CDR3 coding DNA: TGTGCCAGCAGTGACAGGGGCCCTTCACCCCTCCACTTT. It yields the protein CASSDRGPSPLHF.

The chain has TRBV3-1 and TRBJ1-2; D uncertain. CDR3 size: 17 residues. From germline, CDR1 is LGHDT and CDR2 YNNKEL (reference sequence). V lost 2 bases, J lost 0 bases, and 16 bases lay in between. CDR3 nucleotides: TGTGCCAGCAGCCAAAACGAAGGACCGCACCCTAACTATGGCTACACCTTC. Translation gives CASSQNEGPHPNYGYTF.

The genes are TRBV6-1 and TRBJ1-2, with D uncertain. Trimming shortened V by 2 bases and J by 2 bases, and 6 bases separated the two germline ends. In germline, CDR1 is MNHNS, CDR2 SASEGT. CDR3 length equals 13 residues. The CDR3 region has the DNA TGTGCCAGCAGTGAACAAGAAAACTATGGCTACACCTTC. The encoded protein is CASSEQENYGYTF.

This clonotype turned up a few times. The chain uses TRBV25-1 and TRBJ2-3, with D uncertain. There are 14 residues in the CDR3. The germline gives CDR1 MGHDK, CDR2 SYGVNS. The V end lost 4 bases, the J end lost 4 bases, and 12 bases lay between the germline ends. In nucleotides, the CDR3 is TGTGCCAGCAGTGGGATCCCACGGGCAGATACGCAGTATTTT. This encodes CASSGIPRADTQYF.

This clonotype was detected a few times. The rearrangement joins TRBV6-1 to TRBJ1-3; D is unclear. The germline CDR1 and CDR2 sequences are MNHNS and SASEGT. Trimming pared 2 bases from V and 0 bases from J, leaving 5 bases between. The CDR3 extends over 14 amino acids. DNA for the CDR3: TGTGCCAGCAGTGAAACACTCTCTGGAAACACCATATATTTT. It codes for CASSETLSGNTIYF.

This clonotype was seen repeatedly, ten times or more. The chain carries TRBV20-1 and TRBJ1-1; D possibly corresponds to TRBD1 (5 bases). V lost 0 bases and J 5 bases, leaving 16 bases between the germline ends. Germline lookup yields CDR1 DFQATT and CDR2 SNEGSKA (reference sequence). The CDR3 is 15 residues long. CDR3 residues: CSARDQGGGATEAFF. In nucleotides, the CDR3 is TGCAGTGCTAGAGATCAGGGAGGAGGGGCGACTGAAGCTTTCTTT.